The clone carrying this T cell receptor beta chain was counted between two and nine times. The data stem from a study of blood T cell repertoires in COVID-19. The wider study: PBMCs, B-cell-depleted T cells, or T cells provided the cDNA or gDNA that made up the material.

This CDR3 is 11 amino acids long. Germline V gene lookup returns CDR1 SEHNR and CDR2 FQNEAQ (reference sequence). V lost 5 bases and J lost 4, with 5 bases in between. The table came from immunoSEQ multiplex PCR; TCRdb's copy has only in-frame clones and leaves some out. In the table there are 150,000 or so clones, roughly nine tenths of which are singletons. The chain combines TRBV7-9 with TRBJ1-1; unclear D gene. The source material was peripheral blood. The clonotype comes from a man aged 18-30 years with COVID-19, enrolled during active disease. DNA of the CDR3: TGTGCCAGCAGCCAGGCCACTGAAGCTTTCTTT. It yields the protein CASSQATEAFF.